This is a list of T cell receptor beta chains from one sample in a study of T cells in Graves' hyperthyroidism and ophthalmopathy. MiXCR, applied by TCRdb to the multiplex PCR reads, yields one record per CDR3 protein. The sample includes 450,000 to 650,000 distinct CDR3 sequences, less than 25% of them seen just once. Sequenced sample: blood. The receptors derive from a man aged 18 to 30 with Graves' hyperthyroidism. CDR3s leave out the opening cysteine and the closing phenylalanine or tryptophan.

V | CDR3
TRBV4-2 | ASSPTGITNTGELF
TRBV28 | ATSATGILNYGYT
TRBV3-1 | ASSQEYSPLH
TRBV28 | ASRYSRVSDGYT
TRBV12-3/TRBV12-4 | ASSLRRETGGLF
TRBV9 | ASSVSWTGSIETQY
TRBV6-6 | ASSYGTPGVHSPLH
TRBV25-1 | ASRGPTDDRGNQPQH
TRBV9 | ASSVVDSTYEQY
TRBV28 | ASSGGGISANTGELF
TRBV19 | ASSRTGGGTQY
TRBV7-8 | ASSPGHLQETQY
TRBV12-3/TRBV12-4 | ASSQSPGTGSQETQY
TRBV6-5 | ASSYSGGSGKTQY
TRBV10-3 | AISEREQGWPYEQY
TRBV12-3/TRBV12-4 | ASSLAQPGSGNTIY
TRBV4-1 | ASSRAGGWETEAF
TRBV18 | ASSPPLTAEETQY
TRBV12-3/TRBV12-4 | ASIRDPADTGELF
TRBV4-2 | ASRAGGFTEAF
TRBV27 | ASRGLAGVTGELF
TRBV6-5 | ASSYGAGTEAF
TRBV3-1 | ASSPPTGIEQY
TRBV28 | ASRRRGGGYQPQH
TRBV2 | ASRGGDGNYGYT
TRBV5-1 | ASSDGTSSEQY
TRBV10-2 | ASRDQASGGARETQY
TRBV5-1 | ASSPASPAYEQY
TRBV28 | ASVRDRQFYEQY
TRBV6-2/TRBV6-3 | ASSYRAVNEQY
TRBV20-1 | SASGRGRGVPYGYT
TRBV19 | ASRGGQTFSGANVLT
TRBV12-3/TRBV12-4 | ASSLSADRVTGYT
TRBV30 | AWNGPGGSNIQY
TRBV28 | ASSSRGSEETQY
TRBV20-1 | SATPDRAYQPQH
TRBV5-1 | ASSPARDEYTEAF
TRBV20-1 | SARDSFVAYEQY
TRBV19 | ASTKQGMNTEAF
TRBV6-1 | ASTEGGSISYEQY
TRBV20-1 | SARLARGPNTEAF
TRBV27 | ASSLSVQSHYGYT
TRBV28 | ASTPIGNQPQH
TRBV18 | ASSQGQGGEAF
TRBV20-1 | SARDRIGSTGELF
TRBV5-1 | ASSLGQGLNQPQH
TRBV29-1 | SVEAGTNYEQY
TRBV10-3 | AISESTSGGQQETQY